This paragraph covers one TCR beta chain sequence. In the source study's methods: Cell counts per sample came from amplifying reference gene primers. Sequenced by immunoSEQ multiplex PCR; TCRdb stores in-frame clones only, minus some. V and J calls and clone size follow that table, whereas D and trimming were derived from the DNA. The sample contains fewer than 250,000 clones, less than 90% of which appear only once. The data stem from a study of blood T cell repertoires in COVID-19. Overall study context: COVID-19 samples collected from the United States, Italy and Spain covered acute and convalescent phases. From T cells, B-cell-depleted T cells, or PBMCs came the material, which was cDNA or gDNA.

The material sequenced was peripheral blood. The sequence was obtained from a woman in her seventies with acute or convalescent COVID-19.

The CDR3 DNA reads TGTGCCAGCAGTTTGGGGACAGGGTTAGGCGAAAAACTGTTTTTT. It specifies CASSLGTGLGEKLFF. The chain links TRBV27 to TRBJ1-4, with TRBD1 matching over 9 bases. Germline V gene lookup returns CDR1 MNHEY and CDR2 SMNVEV (reference sequence). The V gene end was trimmed by 3 bases and the J gene end by 8 bases; junction bases not matched to a gene: 7. The CDR3 extends over 15 amino acids.